Below, 15 T cell receptor beta chains from the same sample are listed, as sequenced in a study of technical replicates of blood from a few donors. Clones were sequenced by immunoSEQ multiplex PCR, and TCRdb holds only the in-frame ones, with some missing. The sample lists 60,000 to 85,000 clones, 90% to 95% occurring once. The specimen sequenced was T cells isolated from PBMCs. These receptors were obtained from a human donor in good health.

The J gene is TRBJ2-7, the V gene TRBV4-3; 9 bases are shared with TRBD2. The CDR3 is 18 amino acids. Germline loops: CDR1 LGHNA, CDR2 YSLEER. The junction had 15 bases not matched to a gene; V was cut back by 0 bases and J by 6 bases. In DNA, the CDR3 is TGCGCCAGCAGCCAAGAAGGGCTCGGGCTAGCGGGATTGGGCGAGCAGTACTTC. This translates into CASSQEGLGLAGLGEQYF.

This chain connects TRBV13 to TRBJ2-7; perhaps TRBD1 as D (5 bases). With 5 bases removed from V and 3 bases from J, the gap between germline ends came to 14 bases. This CDR3 contains 14 residues. CDR1 and CDR2 (germline): PRHDT, FYEKMQ (reference sequence). CDR3 bases: TGTGCCAGCAGCCTGGGTGGACAAGGCTACGAGCAGTACTTC. Residues: CASSLGGQGYEQYF.

The CDR3 protein is CASSLRTLAGYTGELFF. As DNA, the CDR3 is TGTGCCAGCAGCTTAAGGACACTAGCGGGATACACCGGGGAGCTGTTTTTT. The rearrangement links TRBV7-2 to TRBJ2-2; 10 nucleotides match TRBD2. Germline values: CDR1 SGHTA, CDR2 FQGNSA. Trimming took 2 bases from V and 3 from J; bases not matched to a gene: 6. This CDR3 is built from 17 residues.

The chain recombines TRBV5-1 with TRBJ1-1; the D gene is possibly TRBD1 (6 bases). Looked up from germline, CDR1 is SGHRS and CDR2 is YFSETQ. The V and J ends lost 4 bases and 4 bases respectively, with 14 bases between them. The CDR3 runs 14 residues. CDR3 amino acids: CASSTDRRVTEAFF. Here the CDR3 DNA reads TGCGCCAGCAGCACGGACAGACGGGTCACTGAAGCTTTCTTT.

The rearrangement uses TRBV28 and TRBJ2-7; TRBD1 aligns across 7 bases. CDR1 and CDR2 from the germline V gene are MDHEN and SYDVKM. Germline trimming cut 5 bases from V and 2 bases from J; bases unmatched to any gene: 6. The CDR3 runs 14 residues. CDR3 sequence (DNA): TGTGCCAGCAGTAACAACAGGGGACCCTACGAGCAGTACTTC. This codes for CASSNNRGPYEQYF.

CDR3 DNA: TGTGCCAGCAGTTACTATAGCGGGAGGGTGAATGAGCAGTTCTTC. Its translation is CASSYYSGRVNEQFF. The chain carries TRBV6-5 and TRBJ2-1, with 11 bases lining up with TRBD2. Losses at the gene ends were 1 base for V and 7 bases for J; bases not matched to a gene: 3. Per the germline V gene, CDR1 is MNHEY and CDR2 is SVGAGI. This CDR3 contains 15 residues.

The genes are TRBV11-2 and TRBJ2-7; no reliable D call. The CDR3 spans 12 residues. Germline V lookup: CDR1 SGHAT, CDR2 FQNNGV. V dropped 7 bases and J dropped 3 bases, with 10 bases sitting between them. DNA for the CDR3: TGTGCCAGCACAAGCGTTGTCTACGAGCAGTACTTC. Protein sequence: CASTSVVYEQYF. The entire variable domain, with the rest obtained from reference TRBV11-2 and TRBJ2-7, is as follows: EAGVAQSPRYKIIEKRQSVAFWCNPISGHATLYWYQQILGQGPKLLIQFQNNGVVDDSQLPKDRFSAERLKGVDSTLKIQPAKLEDSAVYLCASTSVVYEQYFGPGTRLTVT.

This clone appeared a single time. The V gene is TRBV25-1, the J gene TRBJ2-2; possible D gene TRBD1, 5 bases. Germline V CDR1 and CDR2: MGHDK, SYGVNS. The CDR3 covers 15 residues. The V and J ends lost 4 bases and 0 bases respectively, with 9 bases between them. The CDR3 DNA sequence: TGTGCCAGCAGTGCAGGGTCAACGAACACCGGGGAGCTGTTTTTT. Protein sequence: CASSAGSTNTGELFF.

The chain links TRBV6-5 to TRBJ1-2; D gene uncertain. CDR3 length: 13 residues. V dropped 9 bases and J dropped 9 bases, with 20 bases sitting between them. Germline-derived CDR1 and CDR2 are MNHEY and SVGAGI. This CDR3 reads CASPLRVAACYTF. In DNA form, the CDR3 reads TGTGCCAGTCCCCTCCGGGTAGCTGCTTGCTACACCTTC.

This chain connects TRBV7-6 to TRBJ2-1; 7 nucleotides agree with TRBD2. Germline V gene sequence: CDR1 SGHVS, CDR2 FNYEAQ. J was trimmed by 4 bases and V by 4 bases; bases with no gene match: 10. The CDR3 is 16 residues long. For the CDR3, the DNA is TGTGCCAGCAGCTCGATTGGGACTACGGCGTACAATGAGCAGTTCTTC. Protein product: CASSSIGTTAYNEQFF.

J is TRBJ2-1 and V is TRBV19; D remains ambiguous. Germline lookup yields CDR1 LNHDA and CDR2 SQIVND (reference sequence). V lost 4 bases and J lost 7, with 17 bases in between. The CDR3 consists of 15 residues. The CDR3 loop reads CASSTWREARNEQFF. For the CDR3, the DNA is TGTGCCAGTAGTACTTGGAGAGAGGCGCGTAATGAGCAGTTCTTC.

This chain links TRBV5-5 with TRBJ1-1, with 9 bases fitting TRBD1. Trimming took 3 bases from V and 4 from J; bases not matched to a gene: 4. CDR3 size: 14 residues. The V gene's germline CDR1 is SGHKS and CDR2 YYEKEE (reference sequence). CDR3 nucleotide sequence: TGTGCCAGCAGCTGGGGACAGGGTACCACTGAAGCTTTCTTT. Its protein product is CASSWGQGTTEAFF.

The V and J genes are TRBV6-6 and TRBJ1-4, with TRBD1 matching 10 bases. Germline trimming cut 6 bases from V and 10 bases from J; bases unmatched to any gene: 5. From germline, CDR1 is MNHNY and CDR2 SVGAGI (reference sequence). This CDR3 has 13 residues. The chain's CDR3 is CASRPTGGRKLFF. In DNA, the CDR3 is TGTGCCAGCAGGCCGACAGGGGGCCGAAAACTGTTTTTT.

V gene TRBV6-1 combines with J gene TRBJ2-3; 9 bases align to TRBD1. V shed 5 bases and J 1 base; nucleotides not matched to a gene: 4. The CDR3 is 15 residues long. From germline, CDR1 is MNHNS and CDR2 SASEGT. CDR3 bases: TGTGCCAGCAGTTTAAGGACAGGGGGCACAGATACGCAGTATTTT. Translated, it gives CASSLRTGGTDTQYF.

The J gene is TRBJ2-5, the V gene TRBV5-1, with 7 bases matching TRBD2. This CDR3 has 15 residues. The ends lost 2 bases at V and 5 bases at J; junction bases unmatched: 9. CDR1 SGHRS and CDR2 YFSETQ come from the germline V gene. The CDR3 region has the DNA TGCGCCAGCAGCTTTTACCTCGCGGGAGCGGAGACCCAGTACTTC. As protein: CASSFYLAGAETQYF.